The following is a T cell receptor (beta chain) sequence with its context. As yet, its antigen is unknown. Germline assignment: CDR1 SNHLY and CDR2 FYNNEI. V was pared by 1 base and J by 2 bases, with 8 bases between. This CDR3 has 14 amino acids. TCRdb itself ran the reads through MiXCR, one entry per CDR3 protein. The top ten hold over 10% of the sample, which has about 890,000 distinct CDR3 sequences, approximately 33% seen once. These data originate in a study of T cell repertoires in cytomegalovirus infection. The chain couples TRBV2 to TRBJ2-5; D unclear. This sample comprised cultured CD8+ T cells from PBMCs, obtained from culture after CMV antigen stimulation. This TCR was recovered from a human donor in good health (CMV status not recorded). Some clones in this sample may be carry-over from other donors' samples. The CDR3 spells CASSEVEDQETQYF. The CDR3 DNA reads as TGTGCCAGCAGTGAAGTCGAGGATCAAGAGACCCAGTACTTC. Based on the CDR3 plus reference TRBV2 and TRBJ2-5, the full variable domain is EPEVTQTPSHQVTQMGQEVILRCVPISNHLYFYWYRQILGQKVEFLVSFYNNEISEKSEIFDDQFSVERPDGSNFTLKIRSTKLEDSAMYFCASSEVEDQETQYFGPGTRLLVL.